Reported below is one T cell receptor beta chain. From germline, CDR1 is MNHEY and CDR2 SMNVEV (reference sequence). J lost 5 bases, V lost 4 bases, and 13 bases had no gene match. CDR3 length equals 17 residues. The record originates from a study of T cells in Graves' hyperthyroidism and ophthalmopathy. RNA transcripts served as the template for amplifying TCR beta CDR3 regions. When the TCR CDR3 underwent first-round RT-PCR, the HTBI primer set was used. TCRdb called the multiplex PCR reads again in MiXCR, with one record for every CDR3 protein. The sample lists under 750,000 distinct CDR3 sequences; around a sixth were seen once.

This sequence was found in a woman aged 50 to 65 with Graves' hyperthyroidism that later progressed to Graves' ophthalmopathy. Input material: blood. This chain connects TRBV27 to TRBJ2-5; 10 nucleotides match TRBD2. The CDR3 DNA follows: TGTGCCAGCAGTTCCTTTCTGTTAGCGGGGGGCGGGGAGACCCAGTACTTC. Amino acid sequence: CASSSFLLAGGGETQYF.